A single sample gave rise to the 22 T cell receptor beta chains below, sequenced in a study of T cell repertoires in cytomegalovirus infection. These receptors' targets are unknown. TCRdb passed the reads through MiXCR, listing each CDR3 protein once. The table lists fewer than 950,000 distinct CDR3 sequences, approximately 32% of them singletons. Sequences were derived from cultured CD8+ T cells from PBMCs, sampled from culture after CMV antigen stimulation. These receptors came from a human donor in good health (CMV status not recorded). Some clones in this sample may be carry-over from other donors' samples.

The chain joins TRBV6-2 or TRBV6-3 to TRBJ2-5; D call uncertain. Trimming left V 2 bases short and J 2 bases short, with 9 bases between. The germline gives CDR1 MNHEY, CDR2 SVGEGT. The CDR3 has 14 amino acids. CDR3: CASSYNGVQETQYF. The DNA of the CDR3 is TGTGCCAGCAGTTACAATGGGGTGCAAGAGACCCAGTACTTC.

This chain uses TRBV5-6 with TRBJ1-5; D unresolved. Trimming cost V 4 bases and J 0 bases, with 11 bases left between them. The CDR3 length is 15 residues. Germline V gives CDR1 SGHDT, CDR2 YYEEEE. CDR3 residues: CASSATWYSNQPQHF. For the CDR3, the DNA is TGTGCCAGCAGCGCGACCTGGTATAGCAATCAGCCCCAGCATTTT.

This clonotype was counted a few times. CDR3 region: CASSWAGVNTEAFF. The CDR3 DNA sequence: TGTGCCAGCAGTTGGGCCGGGGTGAACACTGAAGCTTTCTTT. This sequence joins TRBV2 and TRBJ1-1; D call uncertain. Germline V gene sequence: CDR1 SNHLY, CDR2 FYNNEI. The CDR3 totals 14 residues. V was trimmed by 5 bases and J by 0 bases, leaving 10 bases between them.

This clonotype was seen at least ten times. CDR3 nucleotides: TGTGCCAGCAGGTTACTACAGGGGCTCTCTTACAATGAGCAGTTCTTC. Protein sequence: CASRLLQGLSYNEQFF. The chain combines TRBV12-3 or TRBV12-4 with TRBJ2-1, with 7 nucleotides matching TRBD1. J lost 4 bases, V lost 6 bases, and 12 bases had no gene match. The CDR3 is 16 residues long.

V and J are TRBV20-1 and TRBJ2-1; D is unclear. Germline V gene data show CDR1 as DFQATT and CDR2 as SNEGSKA (reference sequence). This CDR3 is 12 amino acids long. Trimming stripped 8 bases from V and 6 bases from J, with 14 bases between. CDR3 in DNA: TGCAGTAACCGTTTGGTAGGCAATGAGCAGTTCTTC. Its protein is CSNRLVGNEQFF.

The chain uses TRBV27 and TRBJ2-3; 10 positions agree with TRBD1. Germline V gene sequence: CDR1 MNHEY, CDR2 SMNVEV (reference sequence). V lost 6 bases and J lost 6; bases outside the gene matches: 12. CDR3 size: 16 residues. CDR3 in amino acids: CASRLTGTGALDTQYF. Written as DNA, the CDR3 is TGTGCCAGCAGACTAACCGGGACAGGGGCGCTGGATACGCAGTATTTT.

The table lists this clonotype with a few counts. The chain recombines TRBV6-8 with TRBJ2-1; 15 nucleotides match TRBD2. The J segment lost 7 bases and the V segment lost 4 bases, leaving 5 bases of the junction unmatched. The CDR3 is made up of 16 amino acids. CDR1 and CDR2 from the germline V gene are MNHGY and SAAAGT. CDR3 protein: CASSFGLAGGQNEQFF. Here the CDR3 DNA reads TGTGCCAGCAGTTTCGGACTAGCGGGGGGGCAAAATGAGCAGTTCTTC.

V gene TRBV6-7 combines with J gene TRBJ2-5; 9 bases are shared with TRBD2. TRBV6-7 is sorted into the ORF group, with uncertain function. The trim removed 6 bases at V and 1 base at J, leaving 9 bases unmatched. The length of the CDR3 is 16 residues. The CDR3 nucleotides read TGTGCCAGCAGAAACGTGCTAGCGGGGATCCAAGAGACCCAGTACTTC. Translated: CASRNVLAGIQETQYF.

This clonotype came up many times. The chain has TRBV2 and TRBJ1-1; D gene ambiguous. Germline V lookup: CDR1 SNHLY, CDR2 FYNNEI. The length of the CDR3 is 16 residues. Trimming took 4 bases from V and 0 from J, leaving 15 bases between them. This chain's CDR3 is CASSGTEIALNTEAFF. The CDR3 DNA reads as TGTGCCAGCAGTGGGACTGAGATTGCCCTGAACACTGAAGCTTTCTTT.

This clonotype came up a few times. The chain has TRBV27 and TRBJ2-2, with D unresolved. This CDR3 contains 13 residues. Germline lookup yields CDR1 MNHEY and CDR2 SMNVEV (reference sequence). The V and J ends lost 5 bases and 3 bases respectively, with 7 bases between them. Here the CDR3 reads CASSRPYTGELFF. The CDR3 DNA is TGTGCCAGCAGTAGACCTTACACCGGGGAGCTGTTTTTT.

The chain combines TRBV6-6 with TRBJ2-7, with D perhaps given as TRBD1 or TRBD2 (6 bases each). V lost 11 bases, J lost 6 bases, and 14 bases lay in between. The CDR3 sequence is 11 residues long. CDR1 MNHNY and CDR2 SVGAGI come from the germline V gene (reference sequence). The CDR3, as DNA: TGTGCCGCCGGGGGCTTGTTCGAGCAGTACGTC. Translating it yields CAAGGLFEQYV.

This clonotype appeared a few times. The chain is built from TRBV9 and TRBJ1-2; D is unclear. With 0 bases removed from V and 2 bases from J, the gap between germline ends came to 5 bases. The germline CDR1 and CDR2 sequences are SGDLS and YYNGEE. This CDR3 spans 13 amino acids. The CDR3 reads CASSVGGNYGYTF. DNA of the CDR3: TGTGCCAGCAGCGTAGGAGGGAACTATGGCTACACCTTC.

This clonotype was counted between two and nine times. The chain links TRBV5-5 to TRBJ1-2; D might be TRBD1 (5 bases). This CDR3 comprises 14 residues. The germline V gene encodes CDR1 SGHKS and CDR2 YYEKEE (reference sequence). Trimming stripped 4 bases from V and 4 bases from J, with 14 bases between. The CDR3 here is CASSPPGTAYGYTF. The CDR3 coding sequence is TGTGCCAGCAGCCCCCCCGGGACGGCCTATGGCTACACCTTC.

The chain joins TRBV7-9 to TRBJ2-1; D remains unclear. The germline gives CDR1 SEHNR, CDR2 FQNEAQ (reference sequence). Trimming removed 6 bases from V and 15 bases from J, with 15 bases in between. CDR3 length equals 11 residues. In nucleotides, the CDR3 is TGTGCCAGCAGTCAAGTGGGTAGTTGGTTCTTC. Protein: CASSQVGSWFF.

The genes are TRBV7-2 and TRBJ1-2; 9 bases fit TRBD1. The CDR3 has 15 residues. Germline lookup yields CDR1 SGHTA and CDR2 FQGNSA. V lost 5 bases, J lost 8 bases, and 12 bases stayed unmatched. CDR3 nucleotide sequence: TGTGCCAGCAGCGCCGGACAGGGGACCCGACAAGGCTACACCTTC. Residues: CASSAGQGTRQGYTF. Supplemented by reference TRBV7-2 and TRBJ1-2, the full variable domain reads GAGVSQSPSNKVTEKGKDVELRCDPISGHTALYWYRQSLGQGLEFLIYFQGNSAPDKSGLPSDRFSAERTGGSVSTLTIQRTQQEDSAVYLCASSAGQGTRQGYTFGSGTRLTVV.

V usage is TRBV29-1 and J usage is TRBJ1-6; maybe TRBD1 (6 bases). V shed 3 bases and J shed 5 bases, with 26 bases lying between them. The CDR3 is made up of 19 amino acids. CDR1 SQVTM and CDR2 ANQGSEA come from the germline V gene. CDR3 amino acids: CSVEFLPLRWGQNNSPLHF. CDR3 bases: TGCAGCGTTGAGTTCCTCCCTCTAAGGTGGGGACAAAATAATTCACCCCTCCACTTT.

This chain connects TRBV28 to TRBJ2-1; D is ambiguous. The V end was cut by 5 bases, the J end by 5 bases, with 13 bases between. Germline V gene sequence: CDR1 MDHEN, CDR2 SYDVKM. CDR3 length equals 14 residues. CDR3 sequence: CASSTRTRNNEQFF. CDR3 DNA sequence: TGTGCCAGCAGTACCCGGACCCGAAACAATGAGCAGTTCTTC.

This clonotype was detected a few times. The genes are TRBV7-9 and TRBJ1-2; 11 positions agree with TRBD1. The germline CDR1 and CDR2 sequences are SEHNR and FQNEAQ (reference sequence). Germline trimming cut 0 bases from V and 4 bases from J; bases unmatched to any gene: 4. The CDR3 sequence is 16 residues long. Written as DNA, the CDR3 is TGTGCCAGCAGCTTAGCGTCGGGACAGGGGGTCTATGGCTACACCTTC. Amino acid sequence: CASSLASGQGVYGYTF.

This sequence joins TRBV6-5 and TRBJ2-1, with TRBD1 matching over 7 bases. CDR3 length equals 16 residues. Germline values: CDR1 MNHEY, CDR2 SVGAGI. The V segment lost 2 bases and the J segment 1 base; nucleotides outside the gene matches: 5. CDR3 DNA sequence: TGTGCCAGCAGTTACGGCAGGACAGGATCCTACAATGAGCAGTTCTTC. Residues: CASSYGRTGSYNEQFF.

This clonotype was seen repeatedly, ten times or more. The chain couples TRBV6-6 to TRBJ1-1, with a tentative D call TRBD1 (5 bases). V dropped 4 bases and J dropped 8 bases, with 11 bases sitting between them. CDR3 length: 12 amino acids. Germline CDR1 and CDR2: MNHNY and SVGAGI (reference sequence). The CDR3 loop reads CASSLAGIEAFF. Written as DNA, the CDR3 is TGTGCCAGCAGTTTGGCAGGGATCGAAGCTTTCTTT.

The chain recombines TRBV9 with TRBJ1-1, with D unresolved. Between the trimmed V and J ends, which lost 3 bases and 4 bases, there was a span of 10 bases. The CDR3 has 13 amino acids. Germline-derived CDR1 and CDR2 are SGDLS and YYNGEE. CDR3 in amino acids: CASSDLLSTEAFF. The CDR3 nucleotides read TGTGCCAGCAGCGACTTATTGAGCACTGAAGCTTTCTTT.

J is TRBJ1-1 and V is TRBV20-1; D is perhaps TRBD1 (6 bases). The germline V and J ends were trimmed by 5 bases and 6 bases, with 13 bases remaining between them. The CDR3 length is 12 residues. Germline CDR1 is DFQATT and CDR2 is SNEGSKA (reference sequence). The chain's CDR3 is CSADRPRPEAFF. The CDR3 DNA follows: TGCAGTGCTGACAGGCCGCGCCCTGAAGCTTTCTTT.